A selection of T cell receptor beta chains follows, all from one sample in a study of molecular identifiers for immune sequencing clone quantification. TCRdb analysed the PCR reads with MiXCR anew, one entry per CDR3 protein. The data contain around 13,000 distinct CDR3 sequences, 16% of them singletons. Source material: naive CD8+ T cells from blood, with Jurkat cell RNA spiked in. These receptors were collected from a human donor in good health. Some libraries in this study had Jurkat cell RNA spiked in. The CDR3 runs from the conserved cysteine through the conserved F or W. The D gene is left open where the match is weak. A clone size is listed for some rows: how often the clone was seen (once, few, many), or a class if it is expanded.

v_gene,j_gene,abundance,d_gene,CDR3nt,CDR3aa
TRBV28,TRBJ2-5,medium-sized,NA,TGTGCCAGCAGGCTGTGGACAGCGAACCAAGAGACCCAGTACTTC,CASRLWTANQETQYF
TRBV29-1,TRBJ2-7,medium-sized,NA,TGCAGCGTTATATACAGGAGTTACGAGCAGTACTTC,CSVIYRSYEQYF
TRBV11-2,TRBJ2-3,medium-sized,TRBD2,TGTGCCAGCTCGGTAGCGGGAGGTCCAGATACGCAGTATTTT,CASSVAGGPDTQYF
TRBV4-3,TRBJ2-1,NA,NA,TGCGCCAGCAGCCAAGCCCCTGGGGATGAGCAGTTCTTC,CASSQAPGDEQFF
TRBV27,TRBJ1-4,many,TRBD1,TGTGCCAGCAGTCCCTTTGGGGGACAGGGCCTAACTAATGAAAAACTGTTTTTT,CASSPFGGQGLTNEKLFF
TRBV7-9,TRBJ2-7,medium-sized,TRBD1,TGTGCCAGCAGCTTAGAGGAAGGGACAGGGTACTACGAGCAGTACTTC,CASSLEEGTGYYEQYF
TRBV24-1,TRBJ2-3,NA,NA,TGTGCCACCAGTGAACCGGATGGTTTTACGGATACGCAGTATTTT,CATSEPDGFTDTQYF
TRBV3-1,TRBJ2-7,many,NA,TGTGCCAGCAGCCTGGACCCCTCCTACGAGCAGTACTTC,CASSLDPSYEQYF
TRBV11-1,TRBJ2-2,medium-sized,TRBD1,TGTGCCACCGGACAGGGGAACACCGGGGAGCTGTTTTTT,CATGQGNTGELFF
TRBV15,TRBJ2-1,NA,TRBD2,TGTGCCACCAGCAGAGACGGGGCTGGGAGCGGGATCTACAATGAGCAGTTCTTC,CATSRDGAGSGIYNEQFF
TRBV7-9,TRBJ1-6,medium-sized,TRBD1,TGTGCCAGCAGACAGAACGGACAGGGCCTGGATTCACCCCTCCACTTT,CASRQNGQGLDSPLHF
TRBV7-3,TRBJ2-2,many,TRBD1,TGTGCCAGCAGCTCGAAAAAGGGGGCGCAGACCGGGGAGCTGTTTTTT,CASSSKKGAQTGELFF
TRBV12-3/TRBV12-4,TRBJ1-1,few,NA,TGTGCCAGCAGTTTATCAACGGCGGGCGGGTACACTTTT,CASSLSTAGGYTF
TRBV29-1,TRBJ2-1,many,TRBD2,TGCAGCGTTGAACTGCGGGAGGGGGCTGTTGGAGAGCAGTTCTTC,CSVELREGAVGEQFF
TRBV7-8,TRBJ2-1,medium-sized,TRBD2,TGTGCCAGCAGCTTTAGCGGGAAACCCTACAATGAGCAGTTCTTC,CASSFSGKPYNEQFF
TRBV3-1,TRBJ2-3,NA,TRBD2,TGTGCCAGCAGCCAAGGATTTGCGGGAGGGGACTACCAGTTTTTCGATACGCAGTATTTT,CASSQGFAGGDYQFFDTQYF
TRBV28,TRBJ2-1,few,NA,TGTGCCAGCAGTTTATCGGCGGCTTGGGTCGATGAGCAGTTCTTC,CASSLSAAWVDEQFF
TRBV19,TRBJ2-2,NA,NA,TGTGCCAGTACGCCAGATTCTGACACCGGGGAGCTGTTTTTT,CASTPDSDTGELFF
TRBV7-3,TRBJ2-3,many,TRBD2,TGTGCCAGCAGCACGACTAGCGGGGGCGGGGATACGCAGTATTTT,CASSTTSGGGDTQYF
TRBV20-1,TRBJ2-7,medium-sized,NA,TGCAGTGCTAGAGATGGCGGACAGGCGGGGGACGAGCAGTACTTC,CSARDGGQAGDEQYF